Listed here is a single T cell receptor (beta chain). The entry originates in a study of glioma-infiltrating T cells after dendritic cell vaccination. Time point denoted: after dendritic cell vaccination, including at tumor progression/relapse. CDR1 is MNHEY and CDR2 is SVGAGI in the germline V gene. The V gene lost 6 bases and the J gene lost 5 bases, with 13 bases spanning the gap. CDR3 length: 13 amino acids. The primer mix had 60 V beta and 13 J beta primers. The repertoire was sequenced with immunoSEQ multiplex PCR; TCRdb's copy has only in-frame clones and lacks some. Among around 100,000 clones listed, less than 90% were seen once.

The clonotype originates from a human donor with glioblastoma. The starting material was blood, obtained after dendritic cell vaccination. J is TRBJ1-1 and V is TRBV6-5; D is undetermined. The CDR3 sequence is CASSLQGGTEAFF. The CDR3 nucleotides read TGTGCCAGCAGCCTCCAAGGCGGGACTGAAGCTTTCTTT.